What follows describes a single TCR beta chain. Under the authors' procedure: Counts of nucleated cells, estimated from reference gene primer amplification, were obtained. Data came from immunoSEQ multiplex PCR; TCRdb stores just in-frame clones and leaves some out. The DNA was the basis for D and trimming; V, J and clone size are from that table. The sample carries about 100,000 clones, about 80% recorded once. The data were taken from a study of blood T cell repertoires in COVID-19. Overall study: COVID-19 samples collected from the United States, Italy and Spain covered acute and convalescent phases. T cells, B-cell-depleted T cells, or PBMCs supplied cDNA or gDNA.

CDR1 MNHEY and CDR2 SMNVEV come from the germline V gene (reference sequence). Trimming shortened V by 4 bases and J by 0 bases, and 15 bases separated the two germline ends. The CDR3 has 17 residues. V gene TRBV27 combines with J gene TRBJ2-2; TRBD1 is a possible D gene (5 bases). The sample comprised peripheral blood. This TCR was sampled from a man in his sixties or seventies with active or convalescent COVID-19. The DNA of the CDR3 is TGTGCCAGCAGTTCCACTTGGGGCTTGGCGAACACCGGGGAGCTGTTTTTT. It specifies CASSSTWGLANTGELFF.